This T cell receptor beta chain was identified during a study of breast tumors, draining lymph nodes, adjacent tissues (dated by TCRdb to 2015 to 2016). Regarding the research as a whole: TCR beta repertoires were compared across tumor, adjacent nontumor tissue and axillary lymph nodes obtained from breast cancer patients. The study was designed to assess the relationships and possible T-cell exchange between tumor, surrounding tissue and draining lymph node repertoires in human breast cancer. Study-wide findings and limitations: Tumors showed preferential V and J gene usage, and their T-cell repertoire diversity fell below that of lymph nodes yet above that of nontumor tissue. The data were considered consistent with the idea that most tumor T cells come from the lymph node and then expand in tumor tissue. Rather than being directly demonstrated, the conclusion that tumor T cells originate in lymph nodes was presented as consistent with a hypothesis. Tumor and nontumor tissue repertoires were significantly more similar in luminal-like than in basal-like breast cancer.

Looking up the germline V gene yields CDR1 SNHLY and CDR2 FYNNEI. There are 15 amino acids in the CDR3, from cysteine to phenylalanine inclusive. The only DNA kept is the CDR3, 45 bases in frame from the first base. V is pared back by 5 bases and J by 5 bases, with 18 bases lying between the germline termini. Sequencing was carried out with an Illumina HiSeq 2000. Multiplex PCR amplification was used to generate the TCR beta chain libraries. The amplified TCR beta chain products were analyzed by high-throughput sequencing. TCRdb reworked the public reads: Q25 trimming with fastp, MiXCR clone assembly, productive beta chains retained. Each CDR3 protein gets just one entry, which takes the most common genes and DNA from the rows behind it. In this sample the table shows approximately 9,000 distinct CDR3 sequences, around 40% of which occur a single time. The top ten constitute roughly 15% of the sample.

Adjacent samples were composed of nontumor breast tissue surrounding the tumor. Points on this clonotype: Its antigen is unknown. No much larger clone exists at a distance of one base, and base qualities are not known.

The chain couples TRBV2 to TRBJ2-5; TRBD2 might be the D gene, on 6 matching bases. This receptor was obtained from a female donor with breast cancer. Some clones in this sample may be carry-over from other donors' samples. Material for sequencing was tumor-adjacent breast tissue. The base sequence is TGTGCCAGCAGTCCTAACCTGGGCGGGACTGAGACCCAGTACTTC. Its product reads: CASSPNLGGTETQYF.